This T cell receptor beta chain came from a study of blood T cells in healthy people across ages. A second PCR, run for about 7 to 11 cycles, used a sample-barcoded 5' primer plus a J-beta primer mix. TCRdb reanalysed the 5' RACE reads using MiXCR and keeps one entry per CDR3 protein. The sample holds 450,000 to 650,000 distinct CDR3 sequences, under 30% seen once. This clonotype was seen only a few times. The same sample was also studied in work on T cells of mothers and their children.

The sequence was collected from a boy aged 5-17 years in good health. Sequenced: blood.

The CDR3: CASSQEAGPSYEQYF. The DNA for the CDR3 is TGCGCCAGCAGCCAAGAAGCGGGACCCTCCTACGAGCAGTACTTC. The chain is built from TRBV4-3 and TRBJ2-7; TRBD2 matches at 7 bases. Germline CDR1 is LGHNA and CDR2 is YSLEER. The V gene end was trimmed by 0 bases and the J gene end by 0 bases; junction bases not matched to a gene: 2. The CDR3 sequence is 15 residues long.